This T cell receptor beta chain was identified during a study of T-cell reconstitution after alpha-beta-depleted transplantation in children. Study results and caveats: Where alpha-beta T cells came from about two months after transplant was reportedly several hundred expanded graft clones. It was newly produced T cells that mostly accounted for T-cell counts and diversity one year after transplant.

CDR1 and CDR2 from the germline V gene are LGHDT and YNNKEL (reference sequence). This CDR3 contains 17 residues. The J segment lost 1 base and the V segment lost 5 bases, leaving 9 bases of the junction unmatched. Points on this clonotype: Its specificity is unknown.

Unique molecular identifiers were built into the TCRbeta library. TCRdb processed the PCR reads anew with MiXCR; each CDR3 protein has one entry. The sample lists around 370,000 distinct CDR3 sequences, 15% to 20% occurring once. The chain employs TRBV3-1 and TRBJ2-4; 9 bases map to TRBD1. Here the sequenced sample was PBMCs, mostly from graft donor cells, taken 360 days after TCRalphabeta/CD19-depleted stem cell transplant. This clonotype was obtained from a male patient aged 2-15 years who had a stem cell transplant for acute lymphoblastic leukemia, so the T cells may come from the graft donor. CDR3 nucleotide sequence: TGTGCCAGCAGCGAAACAACAGGGGGCTCGGCCAAAAACATTCAGTACTTC. Its protein product is CASSETTGGSAKNIQYF.